This TCR beta chain was identified during a study of blood T cell repertoires in COVID-19. Generated by immunoSEQ multiplex PCR, the TCRdb table keeps only in-frame clones and is missing some. The table records 350,000 to 400,000 clones, roughly nine tenths of them present only once. A case of COVID-19 had been met by exposed participants within 2 weeks before study entry. Trimming left V 0 bases short and J 14 bases short, with 21 bases between. Germline loops: CDR1 SGDLS, CDR2 YYNGEE. The CDR3 runs to 16 residues. The specimen sequenced was PBMCs or T cells enriched from blood (not recorded which). The chain is built from TRBV9 and TRBJ1-6; D perhaps matches TRBD1 (5 bases). The clonotype comes from a woman aged 40 to 50 who had been exposed to COVID-19. The CDR3 loop is CASSVVGDSPLVALHF. DNA of the CDR3: TGTGCCAGCAGCGTAGTCGGTGACAGTCCCCTTGTGGCCCTCCACTTT.